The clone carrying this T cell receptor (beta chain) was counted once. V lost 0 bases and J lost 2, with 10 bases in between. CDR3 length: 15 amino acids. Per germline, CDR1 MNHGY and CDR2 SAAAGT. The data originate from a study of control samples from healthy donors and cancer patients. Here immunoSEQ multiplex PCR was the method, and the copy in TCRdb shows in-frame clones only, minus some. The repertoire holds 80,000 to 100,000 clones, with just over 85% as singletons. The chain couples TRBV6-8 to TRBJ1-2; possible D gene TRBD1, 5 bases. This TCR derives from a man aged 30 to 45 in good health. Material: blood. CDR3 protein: CASSYSKRDNYGYTF. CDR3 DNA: TGTGCCAGCAGTTACTCGAAACGGGACAACTATGGCTACACCTTC.